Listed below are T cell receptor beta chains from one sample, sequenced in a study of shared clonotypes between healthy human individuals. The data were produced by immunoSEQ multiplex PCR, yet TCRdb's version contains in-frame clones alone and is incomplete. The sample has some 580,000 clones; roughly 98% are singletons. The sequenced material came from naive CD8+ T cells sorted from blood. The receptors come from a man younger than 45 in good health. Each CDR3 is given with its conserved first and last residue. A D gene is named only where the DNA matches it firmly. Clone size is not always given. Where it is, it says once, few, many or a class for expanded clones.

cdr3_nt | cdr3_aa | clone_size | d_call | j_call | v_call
TGCAGCGTTCTTCCGGCAGGACTAGCGGGAGAGAACGAGCAGTACTTC | CSVLPAGLAGENEQYF | NA | TRBD2 | TRBJ2-7 | TRBV29-1
TGTGCCAGCAGCCGACTCCGGGACCGTGGCGATACGCAGTATTTT | CASSRLRDRGDTQYF | NA | NA | TRBJ2-3 | TRBV28
TGTGCCAGTAGTACTGAGCGGGAGGCAGCAGATACGCAGTATTTT | CASSTEREAADTQYF | NA | TRBD2 | TRBJ2-3 | TRBV19
TGTGCCAGCAGTTTATACAGGGGGATTTACGAGCAGTACTTC | CASSLYRGIYEQYF | NA | TRBD1 | TRBJ2-7 | TRBV27
TGTGCCAGCAGTTTATCGTCAGGCCCTAGCGGACCCTTCTCCTACGAGCAGTACTTC | CASSLSSGPSGPFSYEQYF | NA | TRBD2 | TRBJ2-7 | TRBV27
TGTGCCAGCGGACAAAATTGGAATGAGCAGTTCTTC | CASGQNWNEQFF | NA | NA | TRBJ2-1 | TRBV27
TGTGCCAGCAGTGAATTAACTAACTATGGCTACACCTTC | CASSELTNYGYTF | NA | NA | TRBJ1-2 | TRBV25-1
TGTGCCAGCAGTTACACAGGGTCCTACGAGCAGTACTTC | CASSYTGSYEQYF | NA | NA | TRBJ2-7 | TRBV6-5
TGTGCCAGCAGCTTAGAAACTAGCGTGGGAGGGGCCTACGAGCAGTACTTC | CASSLETSVGGAYEQYF | NA | TRBD2 | TRBJ2-7 | TRBV7-9
TGTGCCATCAGTGAGTTTAGTGGTTCCCCCTACGAGCAGTACTTC | CAISEFSGSPYEQYF | NA | NA | TRBJ2-7 | TRBV10-3
TGTGCCAGCAGCGTAGGACGGCCGTCCTACGAGCAGTACTTC | CASSVGRPSYEQYF | NA | NA | TRBJ2-7 | TRBV9
TGTGCCAGCAGCTTGGCTGGTCAGCCCACAGATACGCAGTATTTT | CASSLAGQPTDTQYF | NA | NA | TRBJ2-3 | TRBV5-4
TGTGCCAGCAGTGATTATCTTTACAATGAGCAGTTCTTC | CASSDYLYNEQFF | NA | NA | TRBJ2-1 | TRBV2
TGTGCCAGCAGCTCAGCTACCAGGGGGCACGTGGATGGCTACACCTTC | CASSSATRGHVDGYTF | NA | TRBD1 | TRBJ1-2 | TRBV7-9
TGCAGCGTTGTACTCGGGAGCTCCTACAATGAGCAGTTCTTC | CSVVLGSSYNEQFF | NA | NA | TRBJ2-1 | TRBV29-1
TGCGCCAGCAGCTTAGATGTAAGCACAGATACGCAGTATTTT | CASSLDVSTDTQYF | NA | NA | TRBJ2-3 | TRBV5-1
TGTGCCAGCAGTCACGGACTAGCGGACACGAACACCGGGGAGCTGTTTTTT | CASSHGLADTNTGELFF | NA | TRBD2 | TRBJ2-2 | TRBV7-9
TGCAGCGTGTCTACGACAGACGATGGCTACACCTTC | CSVSTTDDGYTF | NA | NA | TRBJ1-2 | TRBV29-1
TGTGCCAGCAGCTTCCCAGGCCTTGCGGAGCAGTTCTTC | CASSFPGLAEQFF | NA | NA | TRBJ2-1 | TRBV7-9
TGTGCCAGCAGCTTAGGACAGGGCGCCTACGAGCAGTACTTC | CASSLGQGAYEQYF | NA | TRBD1 | TRBJ2-7 | TRBV7-6
TGTGCCAGTAGTTGGGGACAGGGGAACGAGCAGTACTTC | CASSWGQGNEQYF | NA | TRBD1 | TRBJ2-7 | TRBV19
TGTGCCAGCAGCCCCAGGGTGATCGGGAGCCCAGATACGCAGTATTTT | CASSPRVIGSPDTQYF | NA | NA | TRBJ2-3 | TRBV9
TGTGCCAGCAGCTTTAGAGGGGCAGCCTACGAGCAGTACTTC | CASSFRGAAYEQYF | NA | NA | TRBJ2-7 | TRBV5-5
TGTGCCAGCAGTTTCCCCAAGGCGGGGGGGGACTACAATGAGCAGTTCTTC | CASSFPKAGGDYNEQFF | NA | TRBD2 | TRBJ2-1 | TRBV28
TGTGTCAGCAGCATTGGACAGACCTCCTACAATGAGCAGTTCTTC | CVSSIGQTSYNEQFF | NA | NA | TRBJ2-1 | TRBV7-2
TGCGCCAGCAGCGAAGGGACATCTAACACTGAAGCTTTCTTT | CASSEGTSNTEAFF | once | NA | TRBJ1-1 | TRBV5-1
TGTGCCAGCGCCTTATCGGGGCCAACTAATGAAAAACTGTTTTTT | CASALSGPTNEKLFF | NA | NA | TRBJ1-4 | TRBV27
TGCAGCGTTGAGCCGGCAAACACTGAAGCTTTCTTT | CSVEPANTEAFF | NA | NA | TRBJ1-1 | TRBV29-1
TGTGCCAGTAGTCACCGGGACAGGGGGCTTCTTAATGGCTACACCTTC | CASSHRDRGLLNGYTF | NA | TRBD1 | TRBJ1-2 | TRBV19
TGTGCCAGCAGCTTACTAGCGGGGCACGAGCAGTACTTC | CASSLLAGHEQYF | NA | TRBD2 | TRBJ2-7 | TRBV7-9
TGTGCCAGCAGTTACGGGGCGGGCGTGGAGACCCAGTACTTC | CASSYGAGVETQYF | NA | NA | TRBJ2-5 | TRBV27
TGTGCCAGCAGTCACTCAAGGACAGGTGGCGGGAGCAGGACCCACGAGCAGTACTTC | CASSHSRTGGGSRTHEQYF | NA | NA | TRBJ2-7 | TRBV28
TGTGCCAGCAGTTTAGCCGGGCGGAGGGCCGGGGAGCTGTTTTTT | CASSLAGRRAGELFF | NA | NA | TRBJ2-2 | TRBV27
TGTGCCAGCACCTCTGGGGGCGGTCCCAATGAGCAGTTCTTC | CASTSGGGPNEQFF | NA | NA | TRBJ2-1 | TRBV9
TGTGCCAGCAGCCCGACCTTTTACTACGAGCAGTACTTC | CASSPTFYYEQYF | NA | NA | TRBJ2-7 | TRBV14
TGCGCCAGCAGTGACTCCCCTACAGCTAGCGGGATCTACGAGCAGTACTTC | CASSDSPTASGIYEQYF | NA | TRBD2 | TRBJ2-7 | TRBV10-2
TGCAGCGTTGGACAGGGGACTGAGCAGTTCTTC | CSVGQGTEQFF | NA | TRBD1 | TRBJ2-1 | TRBV29-1
TGTGCCAGCAGTTTATACGGGGACATCTACAATGAGCAGTTCTTC | CASSLYGDIYNEQFF | once | NA | TRBJ2-1 | TRBV28
TGTGCCAGCAGTAAGCCTCCGAATGAGCAGTTCTTC | CASSKPPNEQFF | once | NA | TRBJ2-1 | TRBV6-1
TGCAGCGTTTCCGGACTAGCGGGAGAGAAGAGCTCCTACAATGAGCAGTTCTTC | CSVSGLAGEKSSYNEQFF | NA | TRBD2 | TRBJ2-1 | TRBV29-1
TGTGCCAGCAGCGCAAACTACGAGCAGTACTTC | CASSANYEQYF | NA | NA | TRBJ2-7 | TRBV2
TGTGCCAGCAGCTTAGAGAGATACGAGCAGTACTTC | CASSLERYEQYF | NA | NA | TRBJ2-7 | TRBV11-2
TGTGCCAGCAGTTCCATGGACGGCGAGCAGTTCTTC | CASSSMDGEQFF | NA | NA | TRBJ2-1 | TRBV6-5
TGCGCCAGCAGCTTGGCTGGAAGCGGGATTAGGGAAAATGAGCAGTTCTTC | CASSLAGSGIRENEQFF | NA | TRBD2 | TRBJ2-1 | TRBV5-1
TGCAGCGTTTCGACGATCTCGACTAGCGGGAGGGCCATCTACGAGCAGTACTTC | CSVSTISTSGRAIYEQYF | NA | TRBD2 | TRBJ2-7 | TRBV29-1
TGTGCCAGCAGCGAGGGACAGGGGGATGAGCAGTTCTTC | CASSEGQGDEQFF | once | TRBD1 | TRBJ2-1 | TRBV27
TGTGCCAGCAGCCCCCACTACGAGCAGTACTTC | CASSPHYEQYF | once | NA | TRBJ2-7 | TRBV7-9
TGTGCCATTCTGGGACCATCTCGCGAGCAGTACTTC | CAILGPSREQYF | NA | NA | TRBJ2-7 | TRBV10-3
TGTGCCAGCAGCTTAGATCTAACAGGGGATGGGTTTAATCAGCCCCAGCATTTT | CASSLDLTGDGFNQPQHF | NA | TRBD1 | TRBJ1-5 | TRBV11-2